This T cell receptor beta chain was obtained from a study of molecular identifiers for immune sequencing clone quantification (dated by TCRdb to 2016 to 2019). For the study in its entirety: For a replicate experiment, RNA from 20,000 or 100,000 naive CD8 T cells was divided into five aliquots, of which four were sequenced. This methods study used CD8 T cells to benchmark TCR RNA copy counting and molecular-identifier clustering-based TCR repertoire sequencing (MIDCIRS).

Preparation of the library involved PCR. TCRdb records Illumina HiSeq 4000 as the sequencer. Bulk TCR libraries were prepared as previously described, using TCR primers listed in Table S5. The Qiagen AllPrep DNA/RNA kit was used to purify total RNA. Before analysis, reads from multiple sequencing runs of the same library were pooled. Per the original workflow: Reads were retained only if the reads had an exact TCR constant sequence, and the retained reads were trimmed to 150 nt and grouped according to their 12-nt molecular barcodes. Reads within each barcode group were sub-clustered using a 15% Levenshtein threshold, and quality-weighted consensus sequences were constructed for each RNA molecule. Non-functional sequences were filtered out, along with any lower-count sequence sitting one edit away from another sequence. Based on a fit of two negative binomial distributions, barcode sub-clusters having less than 20% of the maximum read count were discarded. TCRdb trimmed public reads at Q25 via fastp, called clones via MiXCR and kept in-frame beta chains. When rows share a CDR3 protein, they turn into one entry using the most common DNA and genes. The V and J calls reflect TCRdb's pipeline rather than the authors' work. The sample has 460,000 or so distinct CDR3 sequences on record, about 22% of them singletons. Of the sample, around 0.86% is held by the ten largest clones.

Paper-wide results and their limitations: The naive libraries included spiked-in Jurkat TCR RNA (approximately ten copies' worth), and this RNA is not part of the donor repertoire. Identical TCR molecules sharing a barcode could cause highly expanded clone sizes to be underestimated. When barcode sub-clustering was left out, chimeric consensus sequences inflated TCR diversity, with chimeras reaching as high as 47%. Modeling estimated 3 to 3.5 recovered TCR RNA copies per cell, compared with about 10 by digital PCR, which implies approximately 30% capture efficiency. Spiked-in Jurkat TCR RNA equivalent to a single cell was reported to be detectable even among 850,000 to 1,000,000 naive CD8 T cells. In CMV-specific effector cells, clones with more than 20 RNA copies contained over 98% of molecules, whereas in naive cells such clones contained under 1% of molecules.

The junction carries 18 bases between V and J, which are trimmed by 8 bases and 4 bases respectively. The germline V gene gives CDR1 as SGHAT and CDR2 as FQNNGV. CDR3 length: 15 amino acids, cysteine to phenylalanine. Left in the record is the CDR3 DNA by itself, 45 bases read in frame from the first base. A note on this clonotype: It lacks a known antigen. Within one base of it there is no much larger clone, and no base qualities were kept.

Libraries of naive CD8 T cells were built from anywhere between roughly 17,000 and 1,000,000 sorted cells, with 10%, 30% or 50% of the purified RNA used. Naive CD8 T cells were FACS-sorted as CD8+CD4-CCR7+CD45RA+ on a BD FACSAria II into RLT Plus buffer. More than 8 TCR copies' worth of Jurkat RNA were spiked into roughly 20,000-1,000,000 naive CD8 T cell samples to test detection sensitivity. Enrichment of CD8 T cells was performed with RosetteSep CD8+ T Cell Enrichment Cocktail and Ficoll-Paque, after which ACK red cell lysis was carried out. The source is a human donor in good health. Some libraries in this study had Jurkat cell RNA spiked in. The rearrangement combines TRBV11-2 with TRBJ2-1; the D region possibly corresponds to TRBD2 (5 bases align). Sequencing was done on a sample of naive CD8+ T cells from blood, with Jurkat cell RNA spiked in. The sample's cell subset or site label, in plain terms: FACS-sorted CD8+CD4-CCR7+CD45RA+ naive T cells. The nucleotide sequence is given as TGTGCCAGCGCGGAGGTAGGGTCAGCTTACAATGAGCAGTTCTTC. Its protein product is CASAEVGSAYNEQFF. Beyond the CDR3, the reference TRBV11-2 and TRBJ2-1 genes provide the residues; the full variable domain reads: EAGVAQSPRYKIIEKRQSVAFWCNPISGHATLYWYQQILGQGPKLLIQFQNNGVVDDSQLPKDRFSAERLKGVDSTLKIQPAKLEDSAVYLCASAEVGSAYNEQFFGPGTRLTVL.